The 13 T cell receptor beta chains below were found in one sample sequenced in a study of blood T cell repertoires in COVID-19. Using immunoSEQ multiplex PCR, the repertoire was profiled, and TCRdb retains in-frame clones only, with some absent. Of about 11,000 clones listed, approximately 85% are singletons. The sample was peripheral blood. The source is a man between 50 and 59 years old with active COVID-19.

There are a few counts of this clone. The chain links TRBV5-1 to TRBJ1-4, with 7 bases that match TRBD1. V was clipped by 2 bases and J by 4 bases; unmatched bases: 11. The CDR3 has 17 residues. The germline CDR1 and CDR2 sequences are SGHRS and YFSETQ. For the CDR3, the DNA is TGCGCCAGCAGCTTTATTCCACCGGGACAGAGTAATGAAAAACTGTTTTTT. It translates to CASSFIPPGQSNEKLFF.

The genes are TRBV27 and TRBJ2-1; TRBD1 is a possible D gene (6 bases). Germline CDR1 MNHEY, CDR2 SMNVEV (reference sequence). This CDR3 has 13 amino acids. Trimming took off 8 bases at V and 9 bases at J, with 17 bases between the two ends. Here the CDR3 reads CASGYTQGSEQFF. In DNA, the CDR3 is TGTGCCAGCGGCTATACACAGGGCAGTGAGCAGTTCTTC.

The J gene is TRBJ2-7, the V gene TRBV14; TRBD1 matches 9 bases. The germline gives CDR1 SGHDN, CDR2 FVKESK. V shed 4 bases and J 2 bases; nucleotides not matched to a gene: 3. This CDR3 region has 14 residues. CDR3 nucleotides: TGTGCCAGCAGCCGCGGACAGGGGCCCTACGAGCAGTACTTC. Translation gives CASSRGQGPYEQYF.

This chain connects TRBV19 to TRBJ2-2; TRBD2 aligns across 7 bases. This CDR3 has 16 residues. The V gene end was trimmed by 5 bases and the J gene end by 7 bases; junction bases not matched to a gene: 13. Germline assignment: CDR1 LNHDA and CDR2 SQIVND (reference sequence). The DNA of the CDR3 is TGTGCCAGTAGTCCCTTAACGGGAGGAAGAGGCGGGGAGCTGTTTTTT. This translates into CASSPLTGGRGGELFF.

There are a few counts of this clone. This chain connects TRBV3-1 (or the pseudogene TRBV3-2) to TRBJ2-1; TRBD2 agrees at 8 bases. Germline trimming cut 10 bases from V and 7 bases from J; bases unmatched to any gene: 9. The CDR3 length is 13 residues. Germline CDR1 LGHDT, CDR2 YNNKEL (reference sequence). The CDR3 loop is CATMDGLANEQFF. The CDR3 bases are TGTGCCACCATGGACGGACTAGCTAATGAGCAGTTCTTC.

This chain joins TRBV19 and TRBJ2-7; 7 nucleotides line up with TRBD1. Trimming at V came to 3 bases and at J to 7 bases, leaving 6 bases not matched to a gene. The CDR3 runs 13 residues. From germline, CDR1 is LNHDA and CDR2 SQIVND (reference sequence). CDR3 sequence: CASSIGTALEQYF. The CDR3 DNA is TGTGCCAGTAGTATCGGGACAGCCTTAGAGCAGTACTTC. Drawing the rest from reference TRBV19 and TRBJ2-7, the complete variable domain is DGGITQSPKYLFRKEGQNVTLSCEQNLNHDAMYWYRQDPGQGLRLIYYSQIVNDFQKGDIAEGYSVSREKKESFPLTVTSAQKNPTAFYLCASSIGTALEQYFGPGTRLTVT.

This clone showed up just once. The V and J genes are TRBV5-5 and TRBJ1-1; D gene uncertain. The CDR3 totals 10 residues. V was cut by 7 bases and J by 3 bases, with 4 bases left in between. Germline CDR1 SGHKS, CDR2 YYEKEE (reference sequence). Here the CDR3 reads CASRDTEAFF. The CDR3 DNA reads TGTGCCAGCCGGGACACTGAAGCTTTCTTT.

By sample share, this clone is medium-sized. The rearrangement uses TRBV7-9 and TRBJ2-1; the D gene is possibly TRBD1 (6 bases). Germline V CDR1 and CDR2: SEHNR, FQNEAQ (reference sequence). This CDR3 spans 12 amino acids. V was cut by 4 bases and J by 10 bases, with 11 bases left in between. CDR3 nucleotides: TGTGCCAGCAGCTCGACAGGCGCGGAGCAGTTCTTC. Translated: CASSSTGAEQFF.

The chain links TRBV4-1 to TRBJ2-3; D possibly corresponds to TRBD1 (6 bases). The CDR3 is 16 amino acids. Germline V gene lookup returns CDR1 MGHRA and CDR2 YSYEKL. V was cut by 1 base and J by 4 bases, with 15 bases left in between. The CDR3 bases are TGCGCCAGCAGCCAAGGGACAGTAAATCGGGCAGATACGCAGTATTTT. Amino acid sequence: CASSQGTVNRADTQYF.

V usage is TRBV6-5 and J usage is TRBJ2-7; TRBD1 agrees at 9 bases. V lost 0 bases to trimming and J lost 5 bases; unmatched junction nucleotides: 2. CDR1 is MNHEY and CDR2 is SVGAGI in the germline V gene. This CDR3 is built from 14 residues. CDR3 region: CASSYSGQGNEQYF. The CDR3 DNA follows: TGTGCCAGCAGTTACTCGGGACAGGGAAACGAGCAGTACTTC.

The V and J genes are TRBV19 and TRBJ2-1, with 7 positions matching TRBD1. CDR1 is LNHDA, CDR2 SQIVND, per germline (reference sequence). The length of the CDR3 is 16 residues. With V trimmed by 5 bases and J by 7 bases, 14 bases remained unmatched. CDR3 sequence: CASSRSYDRATNEQFF. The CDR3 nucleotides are TGTGCCAGTAGTCGCAGTTATGACAGGGCTACAAATGAGCAGTTCTTC.

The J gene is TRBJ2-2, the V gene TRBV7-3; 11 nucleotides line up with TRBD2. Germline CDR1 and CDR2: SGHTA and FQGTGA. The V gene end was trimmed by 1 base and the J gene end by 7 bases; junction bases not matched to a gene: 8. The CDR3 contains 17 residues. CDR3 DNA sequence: TGTGCCAGCAGCTTAATGTCCGGGACTAGCGGATTCGGGGAGCTGTTTTTT. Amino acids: CASSLMSGTSGFGELFF.

The CDR3 loop is CASSLWQNGNNEQFF. As DNA, the CDR3 is TGTGCCAGCAGTTTATGGCAAAACGGGAACAATGAGCAGTTCTTC. The V and J genes are TRBV27 and TRBJ2-1; a weak D match, TRBD2 (5 bases). The germline V and J ends were trimmed by 1 base and 5 bases, with 12 bases remaining between them. CDR1 and CDR2 (germline): MNHEY, SMNVEV (reference sequence). CDR3 size: 15 residues.